A selection of T cell receptor beta chains follows, all from one sample in a study of T cell responses to AZD1222 COVID-19 vaccine. The protocol was immunoSEQ multiplex PCR, while the TCRdb copy is restricted to in-frame clones and leaves out a portion. The repertoire holds 120,000 or so clones, with roughly 92% as singletons. The input for sequencing was peripheral blood, taken 28 days after the second AZD1222 dose. These TCRs come from an adult who received the AZD1222 COVID-19 vaccine. The CDR3 runs from the conserved cysteine through the conserved F or W. D genes are given only for firm matches. Part of the rows lack a size; the others show once, few, many or a class for expanded clones.

j_call d_call v_call clone_size cdr3_nt cdr3_aa
TRBJ2-2 . TRBV10-1 . TGCGCCAGCAGTGAGTCGTGGGGCACCGGGGAGCTGTTTTTT CASSESWGTGELFF
TRBJ2-2 . TRBV10-1 . TGCGCCAGCAGTGAGCCGGGACTGCCCACCGGGGAGCTGTTTTTT CASSEPGLPTGELFF
TRBJ2-7 . TRBV3-1/TRBV3-2 . TGTGCCAGCAGCCAGTACTCCCTAGCAAACTACGAGCAGTACTTC CASSQYSLANYEQYF
TRBJ1-1 TRBD1 TRBV7-2 . TGTGCCAGCAGCTCCGTTGGGGACAGAGCTTTCTTT CASSSVGDRAFF
TRBJ2-7 TRBD1 TRBV25-1 . TGTGCCAGCAGTGACAGGGGGACACCGCCCGACGAGCAGTACTTC CASSDRGTPPDEQYF
TRBJ2-3 TRBD2 TRBV9 once TGTGCCAGCAGCGCAACTAGCGGGGCTAGCACAGATACGCAGTATTTT CASSATSGASTDTQYF
TRBJ1-4 . TRBV29-1 . TGCAGCGTTGTGGGGTTAGATGAAAAACTGTTTTTT CSVVGLDEKLFF
TRBJ2-5 . TRBV12-3/TRBV12-4 . TGTGCCAGCAAAATCATAGGAGAGACCCAGTACTTC CASKIIGETQYF
TRBJ1-3 . TRBV7-7 . TGTGCTAGCAGCTTAGGAGCGGGCTCTGGAAACACCATATATTTT CASSLGAGSGNTIYF
TRBJ2-5 . TRBV19 . TGTGCCAGTAGTATAGTGACCCAAGAGACCCAGTACTTC CASSIVTQETQYF
TRBJ1-6 . TRBV2 . TGTGCCAGCAGAACAGACAGGTATAATTCACCCCTCCACTTT CASRTDRYNSPLHF
TRBJ1-3 TRBD1 TRBV29-1 . TGCAGCGCCGGGACAGCAAACGGAAACACCATATATTTT CSAGTANGNTIYF
TRBJ1-1 TRBD1 TRBV18 . TGTGCCAGCTCACGCAGGGGGCTGAATCCGGCTGAAGCTTTCTTT CASSRRGLNPAEAFF
TRBJ2-5 . TRBV19 . TGTGCCAGTAGCCTACGCGGGGGACAGTACCAAGAGACCCAGTACTTC CASSLRGGQYQETQYF
TRBJ1-6 . TRBV21-1 . TGTGCCAGCAGCAAAGTCGCCTCACGTTCGACACCCCTCCACTTT CASSKVASRSTPLHF
TRBJ2-5 . TRBV25-1 few TGTGCCAGCAGTAGTCTAACGGACCGGACAAAGTACTTC CASSSLTDRTKYF
TRBJ1-5 . TRBV2 . TGTGCCAGCAGTGGCTCTGTAGCGGGTCAGCCCCAGCATTTT CASSGSVAGQPQHF
TRBJ2-1 TRBD2 TRBV4-2 . TGTGCCAGCAGCCAAGATGAGGCTAGCGGCCCCTACAATGAGCAGTTCTTC CASSQDEASGPYNEQFF
TRBJ1-5 . TRBV7-2 . TGTGCCAGCAGCTTAGCGAATCAGCCCCAGCATTTT CASSLANQPQHF
TRBJ2-7 . TRBV19 . TGTGCCAGTAGTATCTCGGTGGGGGTGGCCTACGAGCAGTACTTC CASSISVGVAYEQYF
TRBJ1-2 TRBD1 TRBV27 . TGTGCCAGCAGGAAGACGACAGGGCCCTATGGCTACACCTTC CASRKTTGPYGYTF
TRBJ1-1 . TRBV5-8 . TGTGCCAGCAGCCCTAAGCTAGGCCTAGCTTTCTTT CASSPKLGLAFF
TRBJ1-2 . TRBV3-1/TRBV3-2 few TGTGCCAGCAGCCAAGATCCCCAGGGTGTTGAAAACTATGGCTACACCTTC CASSQDPQGVENYGYTF
TRBJ2-1 . TRBV10-1 . TGCGCCAGCAGTTGGACGGGAAGCTCCTACAATGAGCAGTTCTTC CASSWTGSSYNEQFF
TRBJ1-6 . TRBV6-5 . TGTGCCAGCAGTCGGTCTACTAATTCACCCCTCCACTTT CASSRSTNSPLHF
TRBJ1-1 . TRBV27 . TGTGCCAGCAGTTTACAGCCCCAGACCCCGGCTGCTGGTGAAGCTTTCTTT CASSLQPQTPAAGEAFF
TRBJ2-1 . TRBV7-8 . TGTGCCAGCAGCTTAGAGGTAGGACAGCCCAATGAGCAGTTCTTC CASSLEVGQPNEQFF
TRBJ1-3 . TRBV7-2 . TGTGCCAGCAGCTCAGGGGCTGGAAACACCATATATTTT CASSSGAGNTIYF
TRBJ1-4 . TRBV11-2 few TGTGCCAGCAGCTTATTGGGATTAAATGAAAAACTGTTTTTT CASSLLGLNEKLFF
TRBJ2-3 . TRBV7-2 . TGTGCCAGCAGCCGCGGGATCGCGCATACGCAGTATTTT CASSRGIAHTQYF
TRBJ2-7 . TRBV9 . TGTGCCAGCAGCCCCTCGGGGGCGCAGACCCACGAGCAGTACTTC CASSPSGAQTHEQYF